This TCR beta chain was observed in a study of shared clonotypes between healthy human individuals. V lost 3 bases, J lost 2 bases, and 11 bases lay in between. The CDR3 loop spans 15 amino acids. CDR1 is SGHTA, CDR2 FQGNSA, per germline. Produced via immunoSEQ multiplex PCR; TCRdb's table is partial and in-frame only. Of more than 900,000 clones listed, around three quarters are singletons. Sequencing used memory CD4+ T cells from PBMCs. Subset indicated: CD45RA-negative fraction. The origin of this receptor is a man aged 18 to 29 in good health. Some clones in this sample may be carry-over from other donors' samples. The chain couples TRBV7-2 to TRBJ2-1; D possibly matches TRBD1 or TRBD2 (5 bases each). Here the CDR3 reads CASSLVGGPYNEQFF. CDR3 nucleotide sequence: TGTGCCAGCAGCTTGGTTGGGGGACCCTACAATGAGCAGTTCTTC.